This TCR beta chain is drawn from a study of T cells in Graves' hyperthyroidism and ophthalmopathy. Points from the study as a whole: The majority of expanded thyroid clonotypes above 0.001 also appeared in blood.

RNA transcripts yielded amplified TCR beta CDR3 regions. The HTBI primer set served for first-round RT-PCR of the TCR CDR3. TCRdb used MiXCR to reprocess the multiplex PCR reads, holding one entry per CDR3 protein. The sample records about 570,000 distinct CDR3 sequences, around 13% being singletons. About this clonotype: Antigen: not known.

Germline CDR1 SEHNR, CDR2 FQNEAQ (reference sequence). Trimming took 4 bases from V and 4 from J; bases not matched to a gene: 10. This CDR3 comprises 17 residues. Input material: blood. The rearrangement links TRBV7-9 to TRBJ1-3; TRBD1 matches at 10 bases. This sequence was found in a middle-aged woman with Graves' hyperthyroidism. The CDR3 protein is CASSSNSGTGAGNTIYF. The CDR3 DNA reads TGTGCCAGCAGCTCGAACTCCGGGACAGGGGCAGGAAACACCATATATTTT.